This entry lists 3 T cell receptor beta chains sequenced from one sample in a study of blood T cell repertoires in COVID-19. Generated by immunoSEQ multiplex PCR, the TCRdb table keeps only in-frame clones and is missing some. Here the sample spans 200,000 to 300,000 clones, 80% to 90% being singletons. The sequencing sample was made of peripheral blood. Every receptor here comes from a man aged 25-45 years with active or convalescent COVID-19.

DNA of the CDR3: TGTGCCAGCAGTTTCGAGGGAATAACTGAAGCTTTCTTT. This sequence encodes CASSFEGITEAFF. V is TRBV27 and J is TRBJ1-1; D unresolved. This CDR3 spans 13 amino acids. The germline V gene encodes CDR1 MNHEY and CDR2 SMNVEV (reference sequence). The V end was cut by 3 bases, the J end by 5 bases, with 10 bases between.

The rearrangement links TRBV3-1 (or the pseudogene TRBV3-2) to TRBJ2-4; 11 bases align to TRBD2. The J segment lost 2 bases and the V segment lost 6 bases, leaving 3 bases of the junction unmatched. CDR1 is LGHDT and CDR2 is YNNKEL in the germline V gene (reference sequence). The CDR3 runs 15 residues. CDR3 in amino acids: CASRLAGVTKNIQYF. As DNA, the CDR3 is TGTGCCAGCAGACTAGCGGGGGTGACCAAAAACATTCAGTACTTC.

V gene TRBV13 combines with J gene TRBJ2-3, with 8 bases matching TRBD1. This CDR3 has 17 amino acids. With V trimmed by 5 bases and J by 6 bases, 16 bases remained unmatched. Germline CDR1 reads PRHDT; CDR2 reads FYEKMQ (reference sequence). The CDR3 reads CASSPHGWAGGMDTQYF. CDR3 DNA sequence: TGTGCCAGCAGCCCCCATGGGTGGGCAGGGGGCATGGATACGCAGTATTTT.